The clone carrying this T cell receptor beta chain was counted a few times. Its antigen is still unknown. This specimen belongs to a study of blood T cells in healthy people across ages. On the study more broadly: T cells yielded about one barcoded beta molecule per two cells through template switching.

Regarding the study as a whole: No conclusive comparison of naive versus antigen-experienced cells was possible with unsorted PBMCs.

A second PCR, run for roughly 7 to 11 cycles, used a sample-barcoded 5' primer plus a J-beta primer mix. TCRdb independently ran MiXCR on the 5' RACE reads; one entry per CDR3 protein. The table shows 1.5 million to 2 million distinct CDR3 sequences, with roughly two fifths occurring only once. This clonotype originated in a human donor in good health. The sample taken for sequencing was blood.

CDR3 bases: TGCGGTGTCAGGACAGGGGTAGGCTACACCTTC. This gives the protein CGVRTGVGYTF. The rearrangement joins TRBV20-1 to TRBJ1-2, with TRBD1 identical over 9 bases. This CDR3 is 11 amino acids long. The germline V gene encodes CDR1 DFQATT and CDR2 SNEGSKA (reference sequence).